The 12 T cell receptor beta chains listed next were all sequenced from one sample in a study of T cell repertoires in cytomegalovirus infection (dated by TCRdb to the late 2010s). Their cognate antigens are unknown. Per the publication, the treatment or condition label means: in vitro stimulation with specific CMV peptide epitopes to enrich CMV-specific T cells. Sequenced on an Illumina HiSeq 1500. TCRdb redid the processing of the public reads, applying fastp at Q25 and MiXCR, and retained in-frame beta chains. Rows are unified per CDR3 protein, each entry keeping the most common DNA and genes. This sample holds tens of thousands of distinct CDR3 sequences; about 20% were observed only once. The top ten clones comprise over 75% of the sample. Sample: CD8+ T cells from cultured PBMCs, taken from culture after CMV antigen stimulation. The receptors were sampled from a human donor in good health (CMV status not recorded). Some clones in this sample may be carry-over from other donors' samples.

CDR3 sequence (DNA): TGTGCCAGCAGTCTCCGGGACAGCCCTTGGGATGAGCAGTTCTTC. Translated: CASSLRDSPWDEQFF. The rearrangement links TRBV12-3 or TRBV12-4 to TRBJ2-1; 7 bases match TRBD1. This CDR3 spans 15 amino acids. J was trimmed by 8 bases and V by 5 bases; bases with no gene match: 12.

This clonotype was detected only a few times. V and J are TRBV28 and TRBJ2-3; 9 bases are a match to TRBD2. V was pared by 5 bases and J by 2 bases, with 8 bases of the junction left unmatched. The CDR3 spans 16 residues. Germline CDR1 MDHEN, CDR2 SYDVKM. The CDR3 spells CASSPKRGVFTDTQYF. The CDR3 region has the DNA TGTGCCAGCAGTCCAAAGCGGGGGGTCTTCACAGATACGCAGTATTTT.

V gene TRBV7-9 combines with J gene TRBJ1-1; perhaps TRBD1 as D (6 bases). V lost 5 bases and J lost 7, with 17 bases in between. The germline V gene has CDR1 SEHNR and CDR2 FQNEAQ (reference sequence). This CDR3 region has 14 residues. CDR3 nucleotide sequence: TGTGCCAGCAGCGAGAGAGGGGGAGACATTGAAGCTTTCTTT. Translation: CASSERGGDIEAFF. The variable domain in full, completed from reference TRBV7-9 and TRBJ1-1, reads DTGVSQNPRHKITKRGQNVTFRCDPISEHNRLYWYRQTLGQGPEFLTYFQNEAQLEKSRLLSDRFSAERPKGSFSTLEIQRTEQGDSAMYLCASSERGGDIEAFFGQGTRLTVV.

The chain employs TRBV25-1 and TRBJ1-1; D not certain. This CDR3 spans 13 amino acids. Germline V lookup: CDR1 MGHDK, CDR2 SYGVNS. Trimming stripped 4 bases from V and 0 bases from J, with 6 bases between. The CDR3 loop is CASSVAVNTEAFF. The CDR3 DNA reads as TGTGCCAGCAGTGTAGCTGTGAACACTGAAGCTTTCTTT.

CDR3: CASSVEAGGGDEQFF. CDR3 sequence (DNA): TGTGCCAGCAGCGTAGAGGCGGGGGGGGGTGATGAGCAGTTCTTC. The rearrangement links TRBV9 to TRBJ2-1; 9 nucleotides align to TRBD2. The V segment lost 0 bases and the J segment 8 bases; nucleotides outside the gene matches: 6. The CDR3 runs 15 residues. In germline, CDR1 is SGDLS, CDR2 YYNGEE.

This rearrangement joins TRBV27 to TRBJ2-1, with unresolved D. The CDR3 is made up of 14 amino acids. Looked up from germline, CDR1 is MNHEY and CDR2 is SMNVEV (reference sequence). The V end lost 0 bases, the J end lost 5 bases, and 8 bases lay between the germline ends. The CDR3 protein is CASSLSMLNNEQFF. In DNA, the CDR3 is TGTGCCAGCAGTTTATCCATGCTAAACAATGAGCAGTTCTTC.

This chain connects TRBV7-6 to TRBJ1-1, with unresolved D. Germline loops: CDR1 SGHVS, CDR2 FNYEAQ. The CDR3 has 14 amino acids. V was shortened by 1 base and J by 3 bases, with 9 bases between the two germline ends. This CDR3 reads CASSLGSSYTEAFF. In nucleotides, the CDR3 is TGTGCCAGCAGCTTAGGGTCCTCCTACACTGAAGCTTTCTTT.

V and J are TRBV7-9 and TRBJ2-6, with no clear D. The V gene lost 4 bases and the J gene lost 3 bases, with 13 bases spanning the gap. This CDR3 contains 16 residues. CDR1 and CDR2 from the germline V gene are SEHNR and FQNEAQ (reference sequence). In DNA form, the CDR3 reads TGTGCCAGCAGCTCCCCAGAAGGTATTGGGGCCAACGTCCTGACTTTC. Translating it yields CASSSPEGIGANVLTF.

This clonotype has just a few counts. This sequence joins TRBV2 and TRBJ1-2; no clear D. The CDR3 has 11 residues. From germline, CDR1 is SNHLY and CDR2 FYNNEI. V lost 7 bases and J 3 bases, leaving 6 bases between the germline ends. CDR3: CASMSYYGYTF. Written as DNA, the CDR3 is TGTGCCAGCATGTCTTACTATGGCTACACCTTC.

Only a few counts were recorded for this clonotype. The chain carries TRBV6-6 and TRBJ1-1; D gene ambiguous. CDR3 length: 13 amino acids. Trimming took off 11 bases at V and 1 base at J, with 14 bases between the two ends. The germline V gene encodes CDR1 MNHNY and CDR2 SVGAGI (reference sequence). The CDR3 sequence: CARPTEKNTEAFF. CDR3 sequence (DNA): TGTGCCCGCCCGACGGAAAAGAACACTGAAGCTTTCTTT.

This clonotype was recorded a few times. This CDR3 is missing its conserved last phenylalanine or tryptophan, likely due to a read error. It is unclear where the CDR3 begins or ends on the DNA, so no DNA is shown, and the CDR3 is as TCRdb lists it. The rearrangement uses TRBV7-9 and TRBJ2-4; TRBD1, the table's D call, was not compared with the DNA. Ends included, the CDR3 has 14 residues. CDR1 and CDR2 (germline): SEHNR, FQNEAQ (reference sequence). The CDR3 loop reads CASSTRSGGPPEQL.

The chain employs TRBV27 and TRBJ1-5; TRBD1 might be the D (5 bases). Germline lookup yields CDR1 MNHEY and CDR2 SMNVEV (reference sequence). This CDR3 comprises 14 residues. The V and J ends lost 1 base and 4 bases respectively, with 8 bases between them. The CDR3 is CASSLYQGNQPQHF. The CDR3 DNA sequence: TGTGCCAGCAGTTTATACCAGGGTAATCAGCCCCAGCATTTT.